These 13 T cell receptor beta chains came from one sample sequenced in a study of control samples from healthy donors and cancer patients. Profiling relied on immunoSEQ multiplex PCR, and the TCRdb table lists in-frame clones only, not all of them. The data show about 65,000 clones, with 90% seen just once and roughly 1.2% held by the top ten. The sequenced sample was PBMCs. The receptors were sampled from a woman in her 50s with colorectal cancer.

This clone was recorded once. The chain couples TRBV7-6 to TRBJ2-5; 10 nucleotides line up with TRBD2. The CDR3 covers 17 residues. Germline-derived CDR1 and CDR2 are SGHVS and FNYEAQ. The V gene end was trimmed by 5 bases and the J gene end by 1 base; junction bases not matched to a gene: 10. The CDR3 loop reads CASSLLGSGGIQETQYF. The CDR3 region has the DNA TGTGCCAGCAGCCTTCTGGGTAGCGGGGGGATCCAAGAGACCCAGTACTTC.

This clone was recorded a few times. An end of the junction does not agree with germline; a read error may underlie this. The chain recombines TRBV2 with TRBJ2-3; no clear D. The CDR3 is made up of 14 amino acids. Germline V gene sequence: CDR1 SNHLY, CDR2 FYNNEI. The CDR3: CASSEATSTDTQYF. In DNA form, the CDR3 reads TGTGCCAGCAGCGAAGCGACGAGCACAGATACGCAGTATTTT.

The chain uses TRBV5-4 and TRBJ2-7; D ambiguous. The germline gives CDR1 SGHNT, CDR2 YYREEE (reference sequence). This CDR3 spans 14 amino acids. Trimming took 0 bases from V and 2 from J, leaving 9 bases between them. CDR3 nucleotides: TGTGCCAGCAGCTTGGGGAATTCCCCCTACGAGCAGTACTTC. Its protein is CASSLGNSPYEQYF.

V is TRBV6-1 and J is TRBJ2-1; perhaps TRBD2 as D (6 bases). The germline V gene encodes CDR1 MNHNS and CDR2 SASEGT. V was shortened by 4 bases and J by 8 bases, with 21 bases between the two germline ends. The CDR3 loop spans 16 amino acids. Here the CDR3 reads CASSVHTGGGGDEQFF. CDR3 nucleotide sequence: TGTGCCAGCAGTGTGCATACCGGGGGAGGCGGCGATGAGCAGTTCTTC.

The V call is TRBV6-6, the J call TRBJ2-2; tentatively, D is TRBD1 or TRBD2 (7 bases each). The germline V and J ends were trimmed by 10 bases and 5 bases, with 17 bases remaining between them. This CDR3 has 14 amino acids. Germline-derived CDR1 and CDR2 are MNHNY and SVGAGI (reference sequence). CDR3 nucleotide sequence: TGTGCCACCAGGGGGGGACGTTCGACCGGGGAGCTGTTTTTT. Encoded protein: CATRGGRSTGELFF.

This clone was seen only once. The CDR3 sequence: CASSLGLGGSTEAFF. The CDR3 region has the DNA TGCGCCAGCAGCTTGGGGTTAGGGGGCTCGACTGAAGCTTTCTTT. The chain is built from TRBV5-1 and TRBJ1-1, with TRBD1 identical over 7 bases. The V and J ends lost 0 bases and 5 bases, in that order; junction bases with no gene match: 7. Germline CDR1 reads SGHRS; CDR2 reads YFSETQ. The CDR3 has 15 residues.

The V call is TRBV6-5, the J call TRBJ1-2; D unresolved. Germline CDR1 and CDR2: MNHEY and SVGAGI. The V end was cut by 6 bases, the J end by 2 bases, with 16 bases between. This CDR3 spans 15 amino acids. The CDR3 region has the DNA TGTGCCAGCAGCCCGGTGGAGATTCTAAACTATGGCTACACCTTC. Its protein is CASSPVEILNYGYTF.

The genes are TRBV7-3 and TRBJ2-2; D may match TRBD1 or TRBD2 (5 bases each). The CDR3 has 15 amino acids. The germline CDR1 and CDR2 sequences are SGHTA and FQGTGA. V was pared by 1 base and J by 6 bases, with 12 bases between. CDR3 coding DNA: TGTGCCAGCAGCTTAATGGGGCAGGGAGCCGGGGAGCTGTTTTTT. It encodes CASSLMGQGAGELFF.

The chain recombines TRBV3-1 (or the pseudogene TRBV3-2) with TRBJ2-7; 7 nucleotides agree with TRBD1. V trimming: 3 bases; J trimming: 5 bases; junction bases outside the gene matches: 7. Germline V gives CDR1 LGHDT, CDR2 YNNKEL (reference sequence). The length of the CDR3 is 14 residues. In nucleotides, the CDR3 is TGTGCCAGCAGCCACAGACACAGGGGCAACGAGCAGTACTTC. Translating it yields CASSHRHRGNEQYF.

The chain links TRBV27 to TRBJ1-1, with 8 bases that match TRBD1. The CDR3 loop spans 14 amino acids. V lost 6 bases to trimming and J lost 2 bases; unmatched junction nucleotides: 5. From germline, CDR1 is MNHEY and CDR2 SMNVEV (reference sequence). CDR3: CASRRTGINTEAFF. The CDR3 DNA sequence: TGTGCCAGCAGGAGGACAGGGATAAACACTGAAGCTTTCTTT.

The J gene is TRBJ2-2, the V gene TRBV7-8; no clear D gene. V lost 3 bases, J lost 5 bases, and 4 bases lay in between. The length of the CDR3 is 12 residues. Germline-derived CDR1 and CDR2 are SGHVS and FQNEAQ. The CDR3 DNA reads TGTGCCAGCAGCTTTTATACCGGGGAGCTGTTTTTT. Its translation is CASSFYTGELFF.

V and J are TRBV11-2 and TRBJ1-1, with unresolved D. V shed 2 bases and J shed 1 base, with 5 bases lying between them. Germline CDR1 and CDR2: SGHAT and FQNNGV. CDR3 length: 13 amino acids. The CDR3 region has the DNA TGTGCCAGCAGCTTATTTAGGAACACTGAAGCTTTCTTT. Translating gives CASSLFRNTEAFF. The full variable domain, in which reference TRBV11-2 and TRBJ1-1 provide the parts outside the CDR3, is EAGVAQSPRYKIIEKRQSVAFWCNPISGHATLYWYQQILGQGPKLLIQFQNNGVVDDSQLPKDRFSAERLKGVDSTLKIQPAKLEDSAVYLCASSLFRNTEAFFGQGTRLTVV.

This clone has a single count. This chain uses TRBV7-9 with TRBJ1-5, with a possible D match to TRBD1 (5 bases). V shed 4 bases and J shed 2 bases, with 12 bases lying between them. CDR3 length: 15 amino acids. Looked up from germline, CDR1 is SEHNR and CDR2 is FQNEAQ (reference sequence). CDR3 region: CASSWGEMGNQPQHF. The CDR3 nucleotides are TGTGCCAGCAGCTGGGGGGAAATGGGCAATCAGCCCCAGCATTTT. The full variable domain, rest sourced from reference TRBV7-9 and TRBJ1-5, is DTGVSQNPRHKITKRGQNVTFRCDPISEHNRLYWYRQTLGQGPEFLTYFQNEAQLEKSRLLSDRFSAERPKGSFSTLEIQRTEQGDSAMYLCASSWGEMGNQPQHFGDGTRLSIL.